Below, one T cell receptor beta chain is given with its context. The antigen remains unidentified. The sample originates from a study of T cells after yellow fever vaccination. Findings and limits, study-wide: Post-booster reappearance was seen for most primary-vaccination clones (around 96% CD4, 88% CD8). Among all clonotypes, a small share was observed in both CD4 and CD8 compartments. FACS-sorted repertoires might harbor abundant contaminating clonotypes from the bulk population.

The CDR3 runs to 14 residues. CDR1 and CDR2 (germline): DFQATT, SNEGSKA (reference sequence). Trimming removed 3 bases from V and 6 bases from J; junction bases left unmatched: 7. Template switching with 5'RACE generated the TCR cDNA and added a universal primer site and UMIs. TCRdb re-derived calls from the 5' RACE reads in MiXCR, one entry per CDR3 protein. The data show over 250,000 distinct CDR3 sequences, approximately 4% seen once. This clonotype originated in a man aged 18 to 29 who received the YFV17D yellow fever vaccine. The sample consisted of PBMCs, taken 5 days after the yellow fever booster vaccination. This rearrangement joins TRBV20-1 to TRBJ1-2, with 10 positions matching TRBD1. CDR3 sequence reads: CSARPGTGENGYTF. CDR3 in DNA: TGCAGTGCTAGGCCGGGGACAGGGGAGAATGGCTACACCTTC.